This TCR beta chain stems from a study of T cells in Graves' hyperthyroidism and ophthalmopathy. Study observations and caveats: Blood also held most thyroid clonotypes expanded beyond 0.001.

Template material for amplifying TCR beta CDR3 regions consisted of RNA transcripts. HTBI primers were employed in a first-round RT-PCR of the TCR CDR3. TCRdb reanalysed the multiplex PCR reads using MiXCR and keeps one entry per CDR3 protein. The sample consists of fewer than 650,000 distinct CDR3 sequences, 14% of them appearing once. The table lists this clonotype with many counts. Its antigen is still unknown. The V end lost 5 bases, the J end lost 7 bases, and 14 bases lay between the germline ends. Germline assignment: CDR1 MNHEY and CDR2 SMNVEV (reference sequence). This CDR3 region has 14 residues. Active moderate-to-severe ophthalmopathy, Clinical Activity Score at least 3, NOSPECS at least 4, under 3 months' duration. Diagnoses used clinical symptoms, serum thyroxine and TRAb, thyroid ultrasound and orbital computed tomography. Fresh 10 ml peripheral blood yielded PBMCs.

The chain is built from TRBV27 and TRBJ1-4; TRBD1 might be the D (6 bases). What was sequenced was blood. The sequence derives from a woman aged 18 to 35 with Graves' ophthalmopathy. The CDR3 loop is CASSVVGTLEKLFF. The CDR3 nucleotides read TGTGCCAGCAGTGTCGTCGGGACACTTGAAAAACTGTTTTTT.